This note documents a single T cell receptor (beta chain) sequence. Antigen specificity is unknown. This record comes from a study of cytomegalovirus exposure and HLA in healthy donors. Study conclusions and caveats: Sequencing had likely introduced a cluster of highly shared sequence variants as an artifact.

PCR involved 60 Vbeta and 13 Jbeta primers. Profiling relied on immunoSEQ multiplex PCR, and the TCRdb table lists in-frame clones only, not all of them. The repertoire holds about 170,000 clones, with just under 80% as singletons. The receptor comes from a woman between 50 and 59 years old in good health and CMV-seropositive. Sequenced material: PBMCs.

CDR3 DNA sequence: TGTGCCAGCAGCTTAGCTCAGGGAAACACCGGGGAGCTGTTTTTT. This sequence encodes CASSLAQGNTGELFF. This chain connects TRBV7-9 to TRBJ2-2, with a possible D match to TRBD1 (5 bases). Trimming cost V 0 bases and J 2 bases, with 7 bases left between them. The CDR3 has 15 residues. CDR1 SEHNR and CDR2 FQNEAQ come from the germline V gene (reference sequence).